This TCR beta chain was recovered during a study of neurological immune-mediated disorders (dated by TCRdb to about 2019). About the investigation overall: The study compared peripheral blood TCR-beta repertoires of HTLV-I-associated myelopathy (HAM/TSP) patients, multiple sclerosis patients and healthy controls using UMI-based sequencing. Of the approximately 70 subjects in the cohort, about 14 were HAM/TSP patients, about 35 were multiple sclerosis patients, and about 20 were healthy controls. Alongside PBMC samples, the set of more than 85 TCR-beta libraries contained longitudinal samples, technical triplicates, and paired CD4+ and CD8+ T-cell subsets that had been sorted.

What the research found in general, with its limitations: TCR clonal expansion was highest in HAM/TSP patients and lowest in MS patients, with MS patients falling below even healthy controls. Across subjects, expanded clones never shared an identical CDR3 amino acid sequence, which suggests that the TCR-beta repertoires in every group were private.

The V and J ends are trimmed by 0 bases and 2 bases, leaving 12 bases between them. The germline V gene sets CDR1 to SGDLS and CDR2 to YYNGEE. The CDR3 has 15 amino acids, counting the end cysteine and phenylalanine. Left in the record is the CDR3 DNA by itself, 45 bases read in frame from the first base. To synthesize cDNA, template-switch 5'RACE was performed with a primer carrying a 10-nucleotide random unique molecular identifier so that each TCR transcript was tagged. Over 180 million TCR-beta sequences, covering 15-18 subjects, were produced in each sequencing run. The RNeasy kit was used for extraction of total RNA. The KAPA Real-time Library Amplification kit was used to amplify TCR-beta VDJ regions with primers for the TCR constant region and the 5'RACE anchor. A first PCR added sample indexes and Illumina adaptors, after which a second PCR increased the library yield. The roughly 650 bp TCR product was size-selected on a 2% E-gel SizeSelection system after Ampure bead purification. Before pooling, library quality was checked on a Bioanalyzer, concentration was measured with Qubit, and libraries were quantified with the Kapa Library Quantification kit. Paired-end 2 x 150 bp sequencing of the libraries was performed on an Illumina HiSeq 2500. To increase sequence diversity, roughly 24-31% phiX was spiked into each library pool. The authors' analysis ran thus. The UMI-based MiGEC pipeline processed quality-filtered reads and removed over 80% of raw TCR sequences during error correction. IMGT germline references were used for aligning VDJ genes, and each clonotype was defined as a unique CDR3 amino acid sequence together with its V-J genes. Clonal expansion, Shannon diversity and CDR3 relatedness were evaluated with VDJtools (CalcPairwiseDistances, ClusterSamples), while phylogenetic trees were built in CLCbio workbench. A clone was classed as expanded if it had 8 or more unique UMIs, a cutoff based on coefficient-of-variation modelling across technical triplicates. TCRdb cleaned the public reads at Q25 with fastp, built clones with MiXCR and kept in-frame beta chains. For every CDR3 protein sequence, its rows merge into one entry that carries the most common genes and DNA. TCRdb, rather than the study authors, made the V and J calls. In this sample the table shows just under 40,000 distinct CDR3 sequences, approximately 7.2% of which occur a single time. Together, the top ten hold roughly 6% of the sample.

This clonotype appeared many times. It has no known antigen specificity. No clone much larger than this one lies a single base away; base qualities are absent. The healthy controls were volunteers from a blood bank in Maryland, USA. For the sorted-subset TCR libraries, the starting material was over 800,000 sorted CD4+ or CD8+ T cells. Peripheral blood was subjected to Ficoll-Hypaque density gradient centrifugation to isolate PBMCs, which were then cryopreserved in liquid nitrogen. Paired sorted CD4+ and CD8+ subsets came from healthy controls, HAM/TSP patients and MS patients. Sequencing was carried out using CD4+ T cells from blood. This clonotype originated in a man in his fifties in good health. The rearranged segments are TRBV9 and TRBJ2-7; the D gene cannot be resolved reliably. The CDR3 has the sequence CASSVEGSTPYEQYF. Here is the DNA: TGTGCCAGCAGCGTAGAGGGATCCACACCCTACGAGCAGTACTTC.